One and the same sample provided the 15 T cell receptor beta chains below, sequenced in a study of T cell repertoires in cytomegalovirus infection. Each CDR3 protein is one row after TCRdb ran MiXCR on the reads. This table holds roughly 200,000 distinct CDR3 sequences, 17% found once. Sequencing used CD8+ T cells from PBMCs. The receptors come from a human donor in good health (CMV status not recorded). Some clones in this sample may be carry-over from other donors' samples.

J is TRBJ2-5 and V is TRBV20-1; 10 bases align to TRBD2. The length of the CDR3 is 15 residues. Looked up from germline, CDR1 is DFQATT and CDR2 is SNEGSKA (reference sequence). V was pared by 6 bases and J by 5 bases, with 12 bases of the junction left unmatched. CDR3 in DNA: TGCAGTGCGAGGCCGGGACTAGCGAATTCGGAGACCCAGTACTTC. Its translation: CSARPGLANSETQYF.

The table lists this clonotype with a few counts. The gene calls are TRBV7-9 and TRBJ2-7, with D possibly matching TRBD2 (5 bases). CDR1 and CDR2 (germline): SEHNR, FQNEAQ (reference sequence). CDR3 length equals 13 residues. The ends were cut back, 3 bases at V and 3 bases at J, with 9 bases in the middle. CDR3 loop: CASSFSADYEQYF. The CDR3 DNA follows: TGTGCCAGCAGCTTCTCAGCGGACTACGAGCAGTACTTC. Complete variable domain (other parts from reference TRBV7-9 and TRBJ2-7): DTGVSQNPRHKITKRGQNVTFRCDPISEHNRLYWYRQTLGQGPEFLTYFQNEAQLEKSRLLSDRFSAERPKGSFSTLEIQRTEQGDSAMYLCASSFSADYEQYFGPGTRLTVT.

The genes are TRBV7-2 and TRBJ2-7; D unclear. Germline V lookup: CDR1 SGHTA, CDR2 FQGNSA. V dropped 2 bases and J dropped 2 bases, with 7 bases sitting between them. The length of the CDR3 is 13 residues. CDR3 nucleotide sequence: TGTGCCAGCAGCTTATGGGCGGCCTACGAGCAGTACTTC. Protein sequence: CASSLWAAYEQYF. Full variable domain (outside the CDR3, taken from reference TRBV7-2 and TRBJ2-7): GAGVSQSPSNKVTEKGKDVELRCDPISGHTALYWYRQSLGQGLEFLIYFQGNSAPDKSGLPSDRFSAERTGGSVSTLTIQRTQQEDSAVYLCASSLWAAYEQYFGPGTRLTVT.

The V call is TRBV29-1, the J call TRBJ2-2; D is possibly TRBD1 (5 bases). The germline V gene has CDR1 SQVTM and CDR2 ANQGSEA. The V end was cut by 6 bases, the J end by 0 bases, with 11 bases between. This CDR3 region has 14 residues. In DNA, the CDR3 is TGCAGCGTGACCTCGGACACGAACACCGGGGAGCTGTTTTTT. This translates into CSVTSDTNTGELFF.

CDR3 nucleotides: TGCAGTGCTAGAGACCACAGGGATGTCTACGAGCAGTACTTC. Protein: CSARDHRDVYEQYF. V is TRBV20-1 and J is TRBJ2-7, with D possibly matching TRBD1 (6 bases). The CDR3 sequence is 14 residues long. Germline V CDR1 and CDR2: DFQATT, SNEGSKA (reference sequence). V was trimmed by 0 bases and J by 3 bases, leaving 12 bases between them.

This clonotype has more than one count but fewer than ten. V and J are TRBV6-2 or TRBV6-3 and TRBJ2-7; D is ambiguous. The CDR3 spans 13 residues. With 6 bases removed from V and 4 bases from J, the gap between germline ends came to 13 bases. Germline V gene sequence: CDR1 MNHEY, CDR2 SVGEGT. CDR3 loop: CASRGFQNYEQYF. Written as DNA, the CDR3 is TGTGCCAGCAGGGGATTCCAGAATTACGAGCAGTACTTC.

This rearrangement joins TRBV20-1 to TRBJ2-3; the D is unclear. The germline V and J ends were trimmed by 0 bases and 2 bases, with 9 bases remaining between them. Germline CDR1 is DFQATT and CDR2 is SNEGSKA (reference sequence). This CDR3 has 14 residues. The CDR3 protein is CSARDLQVTDTQYF. The DNA for the CDR3 is TGCAGTGCTAGAGATTTGCAGGTCACAGATACGCAGTATTTT.

V gene TRBV6-5 combines with J gene TRBJ2-2; TRBD1 matches 8 bases. J was trimmed by 4 bases and V by 6 bases; bases with no gene match: 7. This CDR3 has 15 residues. Germline CDR1 MNHEY, CDR2 SVGAGI. The CDR3 loop is CASSSGTGFTGELFF. Here the CDR3 DNA reads TGTGCCAGCAGCTCCGGGACAGGTTTCACCGGGGAGCTGTTTTTT.

In the case of this clonotype: At one boundary the junction diverges from the germline segment, which might be a read error. V and J are TRBV7-7 and TRBJ2-5; D is undetermined. The CDR3 consists of 13 residues. Germline CDR1 and CDR2: SSHAT and FNYEAQ (reference sequence). The CDR3 region has the DNA TGTGCTAGCAGCCCTGGCACTATAGAGACCCAGTACTTC. It yields the protein CASSPGTIETQYF.

This clonotype came up a few times. The V and J genes are TRBV5-1 and TRBJ2-2; D is uncertain. Between the trimmed V and J ends, which lost 7 bases and 1 base, there was a span of 5 bases. CDR1 is SGHRS, CDR2 YFSETQ, per germline. The CDR3 runs 12 residues. CDR3 in amino acids: CASLRNTGELFF. In DNA, the CDR3 is TGCGCCAGCTTGAGGAACACCGGGGAGCTGTTTTTT.

This chain links TRBV18 with TRBJ2-7; D gene unclear. V was cut by 1 base and J by 2 bases, with 6 bases left in between. This CDR3 region has 13 residues. Germline V gene lookup returns CDR1 KGHSH and CDR2 LQKENI. CDR3 nucleotides: TGTGCCAGCTCACCACGGAACCCCTACGAGCAGTACTTC. Its protein is CASSPRNPYEQYF.

The V call is TRBV29-1, the J call TRBJ2-3, with 7 nucleotides matching TRBD2. CDR1 and CDR2 (germline): SQVTM, ANQGSEA. This CDR3 spans 14 amino acids. V was pared by 6 bases and J by 4 bases, with 10 bases of the junction left unmatched. In DNA, the CDR3 is TGCAGCGTACCATGGACTAGTCCCGCAGATACGCAGTATTTT. Translation gives CSVPWTSPADTQYF.

This clonotype was detected a few times. The V gene is TRBV20-1, the J gene TRBJ1-1; D might be TRBD1 (6 bases). Germline values: CDR1 DFQATT, CDR2 SNEGSKA (reference sequence). The length of the CDR3 is 17 residues. V lost 6 bases and J 0 bases, leaving 23 bases between the germline ends. The CDR3 here is CSASGTPQGKMNTEAFF. In DNA, the CDR3 is TGCAGTGCCAGCGGGACGCCCCAGGGGAAGATGAACACTGAAGCTTTCTTT.

This clonotype was seen only a few times. The chain uses TRBV6-1 and TRBJ2-7; the D is unclear. V dropped 1 base and J dropped 1 base, with 8 bases sitting between them. Germline V gene data show CDR1 as MNHNS and CDR2 as SASEGT. This CDR3 has 14 residues. CDR3 nucleotide sequence: TGTGCCAGCAGTGAAGTTCTTGGGTCCTACGAGCAGTACTTC. It encodes CASSEVLGSYEQYF.

The chain combines TRBV19 with TRBJ2-1; D is perhaps TRBD1 or TRBD2 (5 bases each). V lost 6 bases, J lost 9 bases, and 18 bases lay in between. This CDR3 comprises 14 residues. Germline-derived CDR1 and CDR2 are LNHDA and SQIVND (reference sequence). This CDR3 reads CASRRGTFSSEQFF. In DNA, the CDR3 is TGTGCCAGTAGAAGAGGGACCTTTTCCAGTGAGCAGTTCTTC. Full variable domain (outside the CDR3, taken from reference TRBV19 and TRBJ2-1): DGGITQSPKYLFRKEGQNVTLSCEQNLNHDAMYWYRQDPGQGLRLIYYSQIVNDFQKGDIAEGYSVSREKKESFPLTVTSAQKNPTAFYLCASRRGTFSSEQFFGPGTRLTVL.